One sample yielded the 23 T cell receptor beta chains listed below, sequenced in a study of T-cell memory formation after mild COVID-19 (dated by TCRdb to the early 2020s). The library came from 5' RACE. The sequencer was an Illumina NovaSeq 6000. The public reads were reprocessed in TCRdb via fastp at Q25 and MiXCR, keeping in-frame beta chains. Each CDR3 protein appears once, grouped with its most common genes and DNA. This sample lists about 360,000 distinct CDR3 sequences; around 14% were detected once. The ten largest clonotypes hold roughly 22% of the sample. Sequencing was done on a sample of PBMCs or a T cell subset sorted from them (not recorded which). Receptors originate from a man aged 18 to 29 who had mild COVID-19 (a few samples of this study predate the infection). The sample titles of this study are shuffled in the database, so cell type and time point are left out; the donor was told from shared clones.

This chain joins TRBV7-8 and TRBJ2-1; 7 bases match TRBD2. V was pared by 4 bases and J by 9 bases, with 15 bases of the junction left unmatched. Per the germline V gene, CDR1 is SGHVS and CDR2 is FQNEAQ. The CDR3 sequence is 16 residues long. In DNA form, the CDR3 reads TGTGCCAGCAGCTGGACTAGACTGAGAGAGTTTCCTGAGCAGTTCTTC. Translation gives CASSWTRLREFPEQFF.

The rearrangement joins TRBV6-5 to TRBJ2-7, with a weak D call TRBD1 (5 bases). Germline CDR1 MNHEY, CDR2 SVGAGI. This CDR3 contains 17 residues. Trimming left V 0 bases short and J 5 bases short, with 20 bases between. CDR3 amino acids: CASSYSRFRAGRNEQYF. The CDR3 DNA reads as TGTGCCAGCAGTTACTCGAGGTTTCGGGCAGGGCGCAACGAGCAGTACTTC.

The table lists this clonotype with a few counts. V is TRBV6-1 and J is TRBJ1-1; perhaps TRBD1 as D (5 bases). The CDR3 is made up of 13 amino acids. Trimming removed 8 bases at V and 3 bases at J, with 13 bases between. CDR1 is MNHNS, CDR2 SASEGT, per germline. CDR3 region: CASVTGADTEAFF. For the CDR3, the DNA is TGTGCCAGCGTTACAGGAGCGGACACTGAAGCTTTCTTT.

This clonotype was recorded at least ten times. The chain is built from TRBV18 and TRBJ1-1; 9 bases map to TRBD1. The CDR3 extends over 17 amino acids. Germline CDR1 reads KGHSH; CDR2 reads LQKENI. V lost 4 bases to trimming and J lost 1 base; unmatched junction nucleotides: 10. CDR3 residues: CASSQAGTGFRNTEAFF. The CDR3 region has the DNA TGTGCCAGCTCACAGGCCGGGACAGGGTTTCGGAACACTGAAGCTTTCTTT.

This clonotype was seen more than once but under ten times. The chain recombines TRBV30 with TRBJ2-1; D gene uncertain. The CDR3 loop spans 14 amino acids. Germline V lookup: CDR1 GTSNPN, CDR2 SVGIG (reference sequence). V shed 3 bases and J shed 5 bases, with 14 bases lying between them. CDR3 DNA sequence: TGTGCCTGGAGCGCTTTTGATACTGACAATGAGCAGTTCTTC. This sequence encodes CAWSAFDTDNEQFF.

The V and J genes are TRBV2 and TRBJ2-7; TRBD2 matches 9 bases. The V and J ends lost 4 bases and 3 bases, in that order; junction bases with no gene match: 1. Per the germline V gene, CDR1 is SNHLY and CDR2 is FYNNEI. This CDR3 comprises 13 residues. The CDR3 sequence is CASSGAGGYEQYF. DNA of the CDR3: TGTGCCAGCAGTGGAGCGGGGGGCTACGAGCAGTACTTC.

CDR3 amino acids: CALGDYGYTF. The CDR3, as DNA: TGTGCCCTGGGCGACTATGGCTACACCTTC. This chain connects TRBV6-1 to TRBJ1-2; D gene ambiguous. From germline, CDR1 is MNHNS and CDR2 SASEGT. V lost 11 bases and J lost 3, with 7 bases in between. The CDR3 runs to 10 residues.

V gene TRBV6-6 combines with J gene TRBJ1-2; maybe TRBD1 (6 bases). V lost 7 bases, J lost 0 bases, and 18 bases lay in between. The CDR3 totals 16 residues. Germline V gives CDR1 MNHNY, CDR2 SVGAGI (reference sequence). The CDR3 loop is CASIGIRGQANYGYTF. The CDR3 nucleotides read TGTGCCAGCATAGGGATCCGGGGACAAGCTAACTATGGCTACACCTTC.

This clonotype was picked up one time. This chain connects TRBV9 to TRBJ2-7; TRBD2 might be the D (7 bases). CDR1 is SGDLS and CDR2 is YYNGEE in the germline V gene. The V end lost 0 bases, the J end lost 6 bases, and 10 bases lay between the germline ends. This CDR3 region has 13 residues. CDR3 sequence: CASSVGGGTEQYF. The CDR3 region has the DNA TGTGCCAGCAGCGTAGGGGGGGGCACCGAGCAGTACTTC.

This chain joins TRBV11-2 and TRBJ2-1; D is unclear. CDR3 length equals 14 residues. The germline V gene has CDR1 SGHAT and CDR2 FQNNGV. V was trimmed by 3 bases and J by 5 bases, leaving 11 bases between them. CDR3 coding DNA: TGTGCCAGCAGCTTGCTAAGCAGGAACAATGAGCAGTTCTTC. Translated: CASSLLSRNNEQFF.

Of note for this clonotype: Its ends do not fully match the called genes, so a read error is possible. This chain joins TRBV7-8 and TRBJ2-3; unclear D gene. Germline CDR1 and CDR2: SGHVS and FQNEAQ. The length of the CDR3 is 12 residues. Written as DNA, the CDR3 is TGTGCCAGCAGCTCCCGACCCACTTTTTACCATTTT. This gives the protein CASSSRPTFYHF.

This chain uses TRBV28 with TRBJ1-6; D gene ambiguous. Germline CDR1 reads MDHEN; CDR2 reads SYDVKM. This CDR3 contains 12 residues. The germline V and J ends were trimmed by 4 bases and 13 bases, with 11 bases remaining between them. The CDR3 loop is CASSSPLSPLHF. The CDR3 region has the DNA TGTGCCAGCAGTTCCCCCCTCAGCCCCCTCCACTTT.

The genes are TRBV4-3 and TRBJ1-1; perhaps TRBD1 as D (5 bases). Trimming removed 0 bases from V and 6 bases from J, with 14 bases in between. Germline lookup yields CDR1 LGHNA and CDR2 YSLEER. CDR3 length equals 15 residues. The CDR3 reads CASSQERGGSSEAFF. CDR3 DNA: TGCGCCAGCAGCCAAGAAAGGGGCGGCTCCTCTGAAGCTTTCTTT.

The V call is TRBV7-2, the J call TRBJ2-7, with D tentatively TRBD2 (5 bases). Trimming stripped 5 bases from V and 7 bases from J, with 15 bases between. Germline V gene sequence: CDR1 SGHTA, CDR2 FQGNSA. The length of the CDR3 is 13 residues. The CDR3: CASSPEAGREQYF. Here the CDR3 DNA reads TGTGCCAGCAGCCCCGAGGCGGGCAGGGAGCAGTACTTC.

The table lists this clonotype with a few counts. This rearrangement joins TRBV3-1 to TRBJ2-1; TRBD1 is a possible D gene (5 bases). Trimming took off 0 bases at V and 6 bases at J, with 9 bases between the two ends. The V gene's germline CDR1 is LGHDT and CDR2 YNNKEL (reference sequence). The CDR3 runs to 14 residues. This CDR3 reads CASSQETGINEQFF. CDR3 nucleotides: TGTGCCAGCAGCCAAGAAACAGGTATCAATGAGCAGTTCTTC.

In its sample, this clonotype was seen a few times. The V call is TRBV6-6, the J call TRBJ1-1; D unresolved. The CDR3 totals 14 residues. Germline V gene data show CDR1 as MNHNY and CDR2 as SVGAGI (reference sequence). V dropped 6 bases and J dropped 1 base, with 12 bases sitting between them. The CDR3 reads CASSVAWENTEAFF. In DNA form, the CDR3 reads TGTGCCAGCAGCGTTGCTTGGGAGAACACTGAAGCTTTCTTT.

This chain links TRBV30 with TRBJ2-2, with TRBD1 as a possible D gene (5 bases). V was pared by 0 bases and J by 2 bases, with 10 bases between. The CDR3 consists of 15 residues. CDR1 is GTSNPN, CDR2 SVGIG, per germline (reference sequence). The CDR3: CAWSVGQGNTGELFF. The CDR3 region has the DNA TGTGCCTGGAGTGTAGGTCAGGGTAACACCGGGGAGCTGTTTTTT.

This clonotype showed up just a few times. The V and J genes are TRBV20-1 and TRBJ2-1; 7 bases are shared with TRBD2. The CDR3 extends over 14 amino acids. With 2 bases clipped from V and 6 bases from J, the junction kept 7 bases outside the gene matches. Per germline, CDR1 DFQATT and CDR2 SNEGSKA (reference sequence). CDR3: CSARLGGIGNEQFF. The CDR3 nucleotides are TGCAGTGCTAGATTGGGGGGGATAGGCAATGAGCAGTTCTTC.

This clonotype occurred many times. The rearrangement links TRBV12-3 or TRBV12-4 to TRBJ2-3, with a tentative D call TRBD2 (6 bases). The CDR3 sequence is 17 residues long. Deletions cut 6 bases from V and 5 bases from J, with 24 bases between. The CDR3, as DNA: TGTGCCAGCAGCGGCCTAGGCGGGACGGCGACCTTAGATACGCAGTATTTT. Its translation is CASSGLGGTATLDTQYF.

This CDR3 is CASSYGPPGIAGYTF. The CDR3, as DNA: TGTGCCAGCAGTTACGGCCCGCCAGGGATCGCTGGCTACACCTTC. This chain connects TRBV6-2 or TRBV6-3 to TRBJ1-2; D is possibly TRBD1 (5 bases). From germline, CDR1 is MNHEY and CDR2 SVGEGT. CDR3 size: 15 residues. V lost 2 bases to trimming and J lost 7 bases, with 17 bases between them.

This clonotype was detected many times. The V call is TRBV11-2, the J call TRBJ2-3, with 11 bases lining up with TRBD2. The V segment lost 2 bases and the J segment 5 bases; nucleotides outside the gene matches: 0. The CDR3 is 14 residues long. CDR1 SGHAT and CDR2 FQNNGV come from the germline V gene. CDR3 protein: CASSLLAGGDTQYF. DNA for the CDR3: TGTGCCAGCAGCTTACTAGCGGGGGGAGATACGCAGTATTTT.

In DNA, the CDR3 is TGTGCCAGCTCTTCCGGTACGGGGGTCTACGAGCAGTACGTC. It specifies CASSSGTGVYEQYV. The chain couples TRBV28 to TRBJ2-7; weak D call: TRBD2 (6 bases). Per germline, CDR1 MDHEN and CDR2 SYDVKM. This CDR3 is 14 amino acids long. V lost 8 bases and J lost 3, with 17 bases in between.

In this sample, this clonotype turned up a few times. The V and J genes are TRBV6-5 and TRBJ1-6; D perhaps matches TRBD1 (6 bases). Germline values: CDR1 MNHEY, CDR2 SVGAGI. This CDR3 comprises 15 residues. With 7 bases removed from V and 7 bases from J, the gap between germline ends came to 17 bases. CDR3: CASTLVRGGNSPLHF. The DNA of the CDR3 is TGTGCCAGCACTCTCGTCAGGGGAGGGAATTCACCCCTCCACTTT.